This T cell receptor (beta chain) came from a study of blood T cells in healthy people across ages. General study points: Possibly confounding the expanded clonotype changes was the fact that donor CMV status was unknown. Naive T cell percentage and TCR beta diversity correlated strongly.

Every sample had a minimum of 6.5 million PBMCs isolated. This clonotype was recorded only once. Its specificity is not known. Primers used in a second PCR of roughly 6 to 11 cycles were a sample-barcoded 5' primer and a J-beta primer mix. TCRdb analysed the 5' RACE reads with MiXCR anew, one entry per CDR3 protein. In the table there are some 800,000 distinct CDR3 sequences, around 43% of which are singletons. CDR3 length: 15 amino acids. Germline loops: CDR1 DFQATT, CDR2 SNEGSKA (reference sequence). V was pared by 2 bases and J by 1 base, with 14 bases between. The specimen was blood. The origin of this receptor is a man between 60 and 70 years old in good health. The J gene is TRBJ1-1, the V gene TRBV20-1; no reliable D call. The CDR3 DNA follows: TGCAGTGCTAGACCCCAGGTGGTCTGGAACACTGAAGCTTTCTTT. This translates into CSARPQVVWNTEAFF.